Below, 11 T cell receptor beta chains from the same sample are listed, as sequenced in a study of CD8+CD57+ T cells in acquired aplastic anemia. The study profiled TCR beta VDJ and CDR3 using genomic DNA as template. MiXCR was run by TCRdb on the reads, yielding one entry per CDR3 protein. The sample shows about 260,000 distinct CDR3 sequences, less than 85% of them seen only once. CD8+CD57+ cell expansion had been shown by flow cytometry in patients chosen for sequencing. The sequenced material came from sorted CD4+, CD8+, or CD8+CD57+ T cells (not recorded which) from PBMCs. The receptors were gathered from a human donor with aplastic anemia.

For this clonotype: Relative to the germline gene, one junction end is altered; a read error may explain this. This chain links TRBV15 with TRBJ2-7; D gene unclear. CDR1 is LNHNV and CDR2 is YYDKDF in the germline V gene (reference sequence). The CDR3 contains 14 residues. The CDR3 protein is CASSTTGSSYAQYF. The DNA for the CDR3 is TGTGCCAGCAGCACCACCGGAAGCTCCTACGCCCAGTACTTC. Full variable domain (missing parts from reference TRBV15 and TRBJ2-7): DAMVIQNPRYQVTQFGKPVTLSCSQTLNHNVMYWYQQKSSQAPKLLFHYYDKDFNNEADTPDNFQSRRPNTSFCFLDIRSPGLGDTAMYLCASSTTGSSYAQYFGPGTRLTVT.

The chain uses TRBV9 and TRBJ2-3, with a possible D match to TRBD1 (5 bases). This CDR3 comprises 15 residues. The V gene lost 0 bases and the J gene lost 6 bases, with 14 bases spanning the gap. Germline V CDR1 and CDR2: SGDLS, YYNGEE. CDR3 coding DNA: TGTGCCAGCAGCGTAGTGGGGCCGCCCACGGATACGCAGTATTTT. Its translation is CASSVVGPPTDTQYF.

In the case of this clonotype: No conserved phenylalanine or tryptophan is present at the end of the CDR3, so a read error is the likely explanation. The DNA is left out, because the CDR3 cannot be placed on it with certainty; the CDR3 is given as TCRdb lists it. V and J are TRBV19 and TRBJ2-1; the table's D call, TRBD1, was not checked against the DNA. Germline V gives CDR1 LNHDA, CDR2 SQIVND (reference sequence). The CDR3 spans 15 amino acids, including both terminal residues. CDR3 amino acids: CASSLGPSYDQYVLP.

This clonotype has a handful of counts. CDR3 in amino acids: CASSLTRGADYGYFF. The CDR3 coding sequence is TGTGCCAGCAGCTTGACTCGGGGCGCCGACTATGGCTACTTCTTT. The chain has TRBV7-2 and TRBJ1-1, with D perhaps matching TRBD1 (5 bases). Germline-derived CDR1 and CDR2 are SGHTA and FQGNSA. The V and J ends lost 3 bases and 14 bases respectively, with 25 bases between them. The CDR3 runs to 15 residues. Using reference TRBV7-2 and TRBJ1-1 for the parts outside the CDR3, the full variable domain is GAGVSQSPSNKVTEKGKDVELRCDPISGHTALYWYRQSLGQGLEFLIYFQGNSAPDKSGLPSDRFSAERTGGSVSTLTIQRTQQEDSAVYLCASSLTRGADYGYFFGQGTRLTVV.

This chain links TRBV29-1 with TRBJ1-1; D call uncertain. CDR3 length: 14 amino acids. V shed 2 bases and J shed 4 bases, with 14 bases lying between them. CDR1 and CDR2 (germline): SQVTM, ANQGSEA. CDR3 DNA sequence: TGCAGCGTTGAAACATCCCCTGAGGGCACTGAAGCTTTCTTT. Its translation is CSVETSPEGTEAFF.

V usage is TRBV6-5 and J usage is TRBJ2-3; D is unclear. V dropped 5 bases and J dropped 0 bases, with 9 bases sitting between them. The germline CDR1 and CDR2 sequences are MNHEY and SVGAGI. The CDR3 is 14 amino acids. CDR3 in amino acids: CASSLRLSTDTQYF. CDR3 in DNA: TGTGCCAGCAGTCTCCGTTTGAGCACAGATACGCAGTATTTT.

This clonotype came up once. The rearrangement uses TRBV15 and TRBJ2-1; 8 bases map to TRBD1. CDR3 length: 16 amino acids. Germline V gene data show CDR1 as LNHNV and CDR2 as YYDKDF (reference sequence). The trim removed 4 bases at V and 4 bases at J, leaving 9 bases unmatched. CDR3 amino acids: CATSIHPGQEYNEQFF. The DNA for the CDR3 is TGTGCCACCAGCATCCATCCGGGACAGGAGTACAATGAGCAGTTCTTC.

The gene calls are TRBV29-1 and TRBJ1-2, with a weak D call TRBD1 (5 bases). Trimming pared 4 bases from V and 2 bases from J, leaving 8 bases between. Germline V CDR1 and CDR2: SQVTM, ANQGSEA. This CDR3 comprises 12 residues. The CDR3 region is CSVAAGNYGYTF. CDR3 nucleotides: TGCAGCGTTGCAGCAGGGAACTATGGCTACACCTTC.

Details on this clonotype: The junction departs from germline at one end; a sequencing error may be responsible. This rearrangement joins TRBV9 to TRBJ2-1; 7 bases map to TRBD1. Germline CDR1 and CDR2: SGDLS and YYNGEE. The CDR3 is 14 residues long. The CDR3 is CASSVGGQCTDTLF. The CDR3 DNA is TGTGCCAGCAGCGTAGGGGGACAGTGCACAGATACGCTCTTC.

A remark on this clonotype: This likely comes from a read error, as the CDR3 has no conserved phenylalanine or tryptophan at its end. No DNA is shown, since the ends of the CDR3 on it are uncertain; the CDR3 is the one TCRdb lists. The chain couples TRBV7-2 to TRBJ2-3. Germline V gives CDR1 SGHTA, CDR2 FQGNSA. The CDR3 spans 11 amino acids, including both terminal residues. CDR3 residues: CASSSSETPDT.

The genes are TRBV7-3 and TRBJ1-1; D perhaps matches TRBD1 (5 bases). Germline V lookup: CDR1 SGHTA, CDR2 FQGTGA. CDR3 length: 12 amino acids. Between the trimmed V and J ends, which lost 5 bases and 3 bases, there was a span of 7 bases. Here the CDR3 DNA reads TGTGCCAGCAGCCGGGACGACACTGAAGCTTTCTTT. Its protein product is CASSRDDTEAFF.